Below are 22 T cell receptor beta chains sequenced from a single sample in a study of CD8 T cells in ankylosing spondylitis. TCRdb passed the 5' RACE reads through MiXCR, listing each CDR3 protein once. The sample contains about 160,000 distinct CDR3 sequences, about a sixth of which appear only once. Sequences were obtained from blood, either unsorted or a sorted T cell fraction (not recorded which). The receptor source for this set is a male donor with ankylosing spondylitis or in good health (not recorded which).

This clonotype was counted a few times. The chain uses TRBV30 and TRBJ2-3; 10 nucleotides match TRBD1. Germline CDR1 is GTSNPN and CDR2 is SVGIG (reference sequence). V was clipped by 6 bases and J by 5 bases; unmatched bases: 5. CDR3 length: 13 amino acids. CDR3 protein: CACDRGQGDTQYF. The CDR3 nucleotides read TGTGCCTGCGACAGGGGGCAGGGAGATACGCAGTATTTT.

This clonotype was seen repeatedly, ten times or more. The rearrangement uses TRBV24-1 and TRBJ2-4; D gene ambiguous. In germline, CDR1 is KGHDR, CDR2 SFDVKD. The CDR3 is 15 residues long. Trimming left V 4 bases short and J 0 bases short, with 9 bases between. This CDR3 reads CATSDRTLAKNIQYF. The CDR3 DNA reads as TGTGCCACCAGTGACAGGACGCTAGCCAAAAACATTCAGTACTTC.

This clonotype was detected many times. The genes are TRBV6-1 and TRBJ2-2, with D possibly matching TRBD1 (6 bases). The V gene lost 7 bases and the J gene lost 5 bases, with 23 bases spanning the gap. Germline CDR1 reads MNHNS; CDR2 reads SASEGT. The CDR3 sequence is 17 residues long. Here the CDR3 DNA reads TGTGCCAGCACGGTAGTACAGGGTATCAGACGGACCGGGGAGCTGTTTTTT. This codes for CASTVVQGIRRTGELFF.

This clonotype was seen repeatedly, ten times or more. The chain combines TRBV5-1 with TRBJ1-4; D is perhaps TRBD1 (5 bases). This CDR3 region has 15 residues. Germline V lookup: CDR1 SGHRS, CDR2 YFSETQ. V lost 0 bases and J 5 bases, leaving 11 bases between the germline ends. As DNA, the CDR3 is TGCGCCAGCAGCTTGGCTGGGACGGGGAATGAAAAACTGTTTTTT. Its protein product is CASSLAGTGNEKLFF.

This clonotype was observed many times. This chain links TRBV4-1 with TRBJ1-1, with 7 bases identical to TRBD1. The V gene's germline CDR1 is MGHRA and CDR2 YSYEKL. The CDR3 runs to 15 residues. V shed 3 bases, J shed 4 bases, and the junction held 8 bases outside the gene matches. CDR3 DNA sequence: TGCGCCAGCAGCCACTACAGGGGAAGAAGCACTGAAGCTTTCTTT. Amino acid sequence: CASSHYRGRSTEAFF.

The table lists this clonotype with a few counts. V gene TRBV7-8 combines with J gene TRBJ2-1; TRBD2 might be the D (5 bases). V was pared by 4 bases and J by 6 bases, with 13 bases between. The germline V gene has CDR1 SGHVS and CDR2 FQNEAQ. This CDR3 contains 14 residues. CDR3 sequence reads: CASSSLRGTNEQFF. The CDR3 nucleotides are TGTGCCAGCAGCTCCCTCCGGGGAACCAATGAGCAGTTCTTC.

The table lists this clonotype with many counts. V usage is TRBV20-1 and J usage is TRBJ2-1, with TRBD2 matching 11 bases. The CDR3 is 17 amino acids. V dropped 4 bases and J dropped 6; count of bases not matched to a gene: 14. Germline loops: CDR1 DFQATT, CDR2 SNEGSKA (reference sequence). The CDR3 spells CSANAQIAGGPANEQFF. The CDR3 nucleotides are TGCAGTGCTAACGCACAGATAGCGGGAGGGCCTGCCAATGAGCAGTTCTTC.

This clonotype was seen at least ten times. CDR3 bases: TGCGCCAGCAGCTCGTCGGTAAGCGAGCAGTACTTC. As protein: CASSSSVSEQYF. V is TRBV5-1 and J is TRBJ2-7; D unclear. V was cut by 3 bases and J by 6 bases, with 10 bases left in between. This CDR3 spans 12 amino acids. Per germline, CDR1 SGHRS and CDR2 YFSETQ.

At least ten counts were recorded for this clonotype. The chain has TRBV4-1 and TRBJ1-4, with D perhaps matching TRBD1 (5 bases). The CDR3 covers 15 residues. Between the trimmed V and J ends, which lost 1 base and 8 bases, there was a span of 14 bases. Germline CDR1 is MGHRA and CDR2 is YSYEKL. The CDR3 loop reads CASSQGQLSSEKLFF. The CDR3 nucleotides read TGCGCCAGCAGCCAAGGACAGTTAAGCTCCGAAAAACTGTTTTTT.

In its sample, this clonotype was seen a few times. The chain employs TRBV7-2 and TRBJ2-3; 11 bases align to TRBD2. V was clipped by 4 bases and J by 2 bases; unmatched bases: 8. The CDR3 runs to 17 residues. In germline, CDR1 is SGHTA, CDR2 FQGNSA. The CDR3 reads CASSSGLAGSDTDTQYF. CDR3 in DNA: TGTGCCAGCAGCTCAGGACTAGCGGGTTCTGACACAGATACGCAGTATTTT.

The genes are TRBV4-1 and TRBJ2-2; no firm D call. V was trimmed by 2 bases and J by 8 bases, leaving 9 bases between them. The germline V gene has CDR1 MGHRA and CDR2 YSYEKL. The CDR3 length is 13 residues. The CDR3 loop reads CASSQRAVGELFF. CDR3 bases: TGCGCCAGCAGCCAAAGAGCAGTAGGGGAGCTGTTTTTT.

The chain has TRBV20-1 and TRBJ1-5; 11 nucleotides agree with TRBD1. CDR1 and CDR2 from the germline V gene are DFQATT and SNEGSKA (reference sequence). V lost 5 bases and J lost 2; bases outside the gene matches: 8. The CDR3 is 16 residues long. Written as DNA, the CDR3 is TGCAGTGCTCCGGACAGGGGGCGGATGGGCAATCAGCCCCAGCATTTT. Translation: CSAPDRGRMGNQPQHF.

This clonotype has at least ten counts. The CDR3 region has the DNA TGTGCCGGTAGGGGGACCGAGTCTCTCGATGGCTACACCTTC. Its protein is CAGRGTESLDGYTF. The rearrangement uses TRBV30 and TRBJ1-2, with a possible D match to TRBD1 (6 bases). The ends were cut back, 8 bases at V and 6 bases at J, with 22 bases in the middle. Looked up from germline, CDR1 is GTSNPN and CDR2 is SVGIG (reference sequence). The CDR3 has 14 amino acids. Variable domain in full (rest from reference TRBV30 and TRBJ1-2): SQTIHQWPATLVQPVGSPLSLECTVEGTSNPNLYWYRQAAGRGLQLLFYSVGIGQISSEVPQNLSASRPQDRQFILSSKKLLLSDSGFYLCAGRGTESLDGYTFGSGTRLTVV.

The rearrangement joins TRBV11-2 to TRBJ2-1; D is ambiguous. The V gene lost 0 bases and the J gene lost 12 bases, with 18 bases spanning the gap. The CDR3 is made up of 15 amino acids. The germline gives CDR1 SGHAT, CDR2 FQNNGV. DNA for the CDR3: TGTGCCAGCAGCTTAGAAAGGGTATCATCCGCTGGGCAGTTCTTC. This translates into CASSLERVSSAGQFF.

The sample holds many counts of this clonotype. This rearrangement joins TRBV20-1 to TRBJ2-7; 8 bases are a match to TRBD1. Germline CDR1 is DFQATT and CDR2 is SNEGSKA (reference sequence). The CDR3 loop spans 15 amino acids. V shed 4 bases, J shed 0 bases, and the junction held 8 bases outside the gene matches. Here the CDR3 reads CSATPRDRFSYEQYF. The CDR3 DNA reads TGCAGTGCTACCCCCCGGGACAGGTTCTCCTACGAGCAGTACTTC.

The chain is built from TRBV12-3 or TRBV12-4 and TRBJ1-5; D ambiguous. The CDR3 extends over 14 amino acids. The germline V and J ends were trimmed by 2 bases and 2 bases, with 7 bases remaining between them. CDR3 protein: CASSLSFGNQPQHF. The CDR3 DNA reads as TGTGCCAGCAGTTTAAGCTTTGGCAATCAGCCCCAGCATTTT.

Ten or more counts support this clonotype. As DNA, the CDR3 is TGCGCCAGCAGCTTGCAAGGGGGCATGAACACTGAAGCTTTCTTT. Its protein is CASSLQGGMNTEAFF. The chain uses TRBV5-1 and TRBJ1-1; 7 bases line up with TRBD1. The CDR3 totals 15 residues. The junction had 3 bases not matched to a gene; V was cut back by 1 base and J by 0 bases. Germline V gene lookup returns CDR1 SGHRS and CDR2 YFSETQ.

This clonotype was counted at least ten times. A junction boundary mismatches the germline segment, possibly from a read error. J is TRBJ2-7 and V is TRBV5-1; D is unclear. CDR3 size: 13 residues. Germline V lookup: CDR1 SGHRS, CDR2 YFSETQ. The CDR3 DNA reads TGTGCCAGCAGTCTCGCCCTTTCCTACGAGCAGTACTTC. Translation gives CASSLALSYEQYF.

This chain links TRBV18 with TRBJ2-7; unclear D gene. Germline CDR1 KGHSH, CDR2 LQKENI. V gave up 1 base and J gave up 5 bases, with 9 bases separating them. The CDR3 covers 13 residues. The DNA for the CDR3 is TGTGCCAGCTCACCACGGATATCTGACGAGCAGTACTTC. It encodes CASSPRISDEQYF.

This chain uses TRBV4-2 with TRBJ2-7; 7 positions match TRBD2. Germline V CDR1 and CDR2: LGHNA, YNFKEQ. The CDR3 is made up of 15 amino acids. Unmatched junction bases numbered 9, after V lost 4 bases and J lost 3 bases. The DNA of the CDR3 is TGTGCCAGCAGCCTAGCCCGGACTAGAGACTACGAGCAGTACTTC. Its translation: CASSLARTRDYEQYF.

The J gene is TRBJ1-2, the V gene TRBV20-1; D may be TRBD1 (5 bases). Germline lookup yields CDR1 DFQATT and CDR2 SNEGSKA (reference sequence). This CDR3 comprises 16 residues. Trimming cost V 6 bases and J 4 bases, with 24 bases left between them. In nucleotides, the CDR3 is TGCAGTGCAGCCACCGGGACGCGGGGAGAGGGCTATGGCTACACCTTC. It translates to CSAATGTRGEGYGYTF.

Comments on this clonotype: Being one base from a much bigger clone, this may be a read error. The chain employs TRBV6-4 and TRBJ2-1; maybe TRBD1 (5 bases). The CDR3 is made up of 18 amino acids. Per germline, CDR1 MRHNA and CDR2 SNTAGT. CDR3 sequence reads: CTSSPRRAESRNYNEQFF. DNA of the CDR3: TGTACCAGCAGCCCCCGCAGGGCGGAATCCCGAAACTACAATGAGCAGTTCTTC.